This TCR beta chain was sequenced in a study of T cells after yellow fever vaccination. About the study: Fractions with few cells were prepared using SMART-Seq v4 Ultra Low Input. Overall study results and limits: Post-booster repertoires again held most primary-vaccination clones (roughly 95% CD4, about 90% CD8). A secondary response was less intense yet reached its peak sooner, at day 5 versus 15.

This clonotype was detected a few times. The antigen is unknown. Template switching by 5'RACE produced TCR cDNA, adding a universal primer site and UMIs. TCRdb called the 5' RACE reads again in MiXCR, with one record for every CDR3 protein. The repertoire holds under 200,000 distinct CDR3 sequences, with 11% as singletons. The sample in question was CD8+ T cells sorted from PBMCs, obtained 15 days after the yellow fever booster vaccination. This sequence was found in a man aged 18 to 30 who received the YFV17D yellow fever vaccine.

CDR3 region: CASSYSVGQPGYGYTF. In DNA form, the CDR3 reads TGTGCCAGCAGTTACTCCGTTGGACAGCCAGGTTATGGCTACACCTTC. The rearrangement uses TRBV6-5 and TRBJ1-2; maybe TRBD1 (6 bases). Germline values: CDR1 MNHEY, CDR2 SVGAGI. The V gene lost 0 bases and the J gene lost 5 bases, with 16 bases spanning the gap. The CDR3 extends over 16 amino acids.